The 19 T cell receptor beta chains presented below share a single source sample, sequenced in a study of graft-versus-host responses after intestinal transplantation. This table comes from immunoSEQ multiplex PCR, and its TCRdb copy is limited to in-frame clones, with some not included. The table lists roughly 120,000 clones, about 92% of them singletons. Antigens of these TCRs are unknown. The sequencing used unstimulated CD8+ T cells sorted from spleen or lymph node cells, collected before transplant. These receptor sequences come from a human donor who was the organ donor for an intestinal transplant.

The chain links TRBV19 to TRBJ2-1; 10 bases match TRBD2. The trim removed 1 base at V and 0 bases at J, leaving 9 bases unmatched. The CDR3 has 19 residues. The germline V gene has CDR1 LNHDA and CDR2 SQIVND (reference sequence). DNA for the CDR3: TGTGCCAGTAGTATAGGGGGACTAGCGATAGCTGGCTCCTACAATGAGCAGTTCTTC. Protein sequence: CASSIGGLAIAGSYNEQFF.

V gene TRBV6-1 combines with J gene TRBJ1-1; possibly TRBD1 for D (6 bases). The germline gives CDR1 MNHNS, CDR2 SASEGT. With 6 bases removed from V and 3 bases from J, the gap between germline ends came to 14 bases. The CDR3 is 14 amino acids. The CDR3 protein is CASSSFEGDTEAFF. As DNA, the CDR3 is TGTGCCAGCAGCTCCTTCGAGGGGGACACTGAAGCTTTCTTT.

As regards this clone: Other DNA sequences in the same sample also yield this CDR3. CDR3 DNA: TGTGCCAGCAGCGTAGGGGGCCTTAGCACAGATACGCAGTATTTT. This codes for CASSVGGLSTDTQYF. The V and J genes are TRBV9 and TRBJ2-3; D is perhaps TRBD1 (5 bases). The CDR3 is made up of 15 amino acids. Per germline, CDR1 SGDLS and CDR2 YYNGEE. Trimming took off 0 bases at V and 0 bases at J, with 8 bases between the two ends.

This rearrangement joins TRBV4-2 to TRBJ2-7; 8 bases agree with TRBD2. This CDR3 is 16 amino acids long. Unmatched junction bases numbered 11, after V lost 0 bases and J lost 7 bases. Looked up from germline, CDR1 is LGHNA and CDR2 is YNFKEQ. The CDR3 loop reads CASSQDRTGGVYEQYF. As DNA, the CDR3 is TGTGCCAGCAGCCAAGATCGGACGGGAGGGGTTTATGAGCAGTACTTC.

J is TRBJ2-1 and V is TRBV20-1; D remains unclear. Trimming shortened V by 3 bases and J by 6 bases, and 3 bases separated the two germline ends. The CDR3 spans 10 residues. Germline V gene sequence: CDR1 DFQATT, CDR2 SNEGSKA (reference sequence). The CDR3 nucleotides are TGCAGTGCTAGTAGCAATGAGCAGTTCTTC. Translation gives CSASSNEQFF.

V and J are TRBV19 and TRBJ1-1, with a possible D match to TRBD1 (5 bases). Germline CDR1 reads LNHDA; CDR2 reads SQIVND (reference sequence). With 6 bases removed from V and 0 bases from J, the gap between germline ends came to 14 bases. CDR3 size: 15 residues. The CDR3 protein is CASRRTGFMNTEAFF. DNA for the CDR3: TGTGCCAGTAGAAGAACAGGTTTTATGAACACTGAAGCTTTCTTT. Full variable domain (missing parts from reference TRBV19 and TRBJ1-1): DGGITQSPKYLFRKEGQNVTLSCEQNLNHDAMYWYRQDPGQGLRLIYYSQIVNDFQKGDIAEGYSVSREKKESFPLTVTSAQKNPTAFYLCASRRTGFMNTEAFFGQGTRLTVV.

This sequence joins TRBV5-1 and TRBJ2-1; D is undetermined. V was shortened by 3 bases and J by 2 bases, with 27 bases between the two germline ends. CDR1 is SGHRS and CDR2 is YFSETQ in the germline V gene. The CDR3 contains 20 residues. The CDR3 sequence: CASSSRLAGRRAVTYNEQFF. Here the CDR3 DNA reads TGCGCCAGCAGCTCCAGACTGGCAGGCAGACGAGCAGTCACCTACAATGAGCAGTTCTTC. Full variable domain (missing parts from reference TRBV5-1 and TRBJ2-1): KAGVTQTPRYLIKTRGQQVTLSCSPISGHRSVSWYQQTPGQGLQFLFEYFSETQRNKGNFPGRFSGRQFSNSRSEMNVSTLELGDSALYLCASSSRLAGRRAVTYNEQFFGPGTRLTVL.

The chain recombines TRBV6-5 with TRBJ1-2, with D perhaps matching TRBD1 (5 bases). The V end was cut by 5 bases, the J end by 7 bases, with 17 bases between. CDR3 length: 14 residues. Germline CDR1 is MNHEY and CDR2 is SVGAGI. CDR3 residues: CASSGGRPTLGYTF. Written as DNA, the CDR3 is TGTGCCAGCAGTGGGGGACGGCCCACCCTTGGCTACACCTTC.

The chain employs TRBV4-2 and TRBJ1-4; D unclear. Germline V CDR1 and CDR2: LGHNA, YNFKEQ. There are 13 residues in the CDR3. The V end lost 1 base, the J end lost 7 bases, and 7 bases lay between the germline ends. This CDR3 is CASSQAFGEKLFF. DNA of the CDR3: TGTGCCAGCAGCCAAGCGTTCGGTGAAAAACTGTTTTTT.

The chain employs TRBV11-2 and TRBJ2-1; D ambiguous. The germline V and J ends were trimmed by 0 bases and 5 bases, with 11 bases remaining between them. Germline V gene lookup returns CDR1 SGHAT and CDR2 FQNNGV. This CDR3 has 15 amino acids. In DNA, the CDR3 is TGTGCCAGCAGCTTAGATGATCGAAGGGACAATGAGCAGTTCTTC. Translation gives CASSLDDRRDNEQFF.

V gene TRBV2 combines with J gene TRBJ2-7, with TRBD1 matching over 7 bases. V lost 3 bases and J lost 4; bases outside the gene matches: 6. There are 14 residues in the CDR3. The germline CDR1 and CDR2 sequences are SNHLY and FYNNEI. The CDR3 sequence is CASSEMKGAYEQYF. CDR3 sequence (DNA): TGTGCCAGCAGTGAGATGAAGGGGGCATACGAGCAGTACTTC.

V and J are TRBV9 and TRBJ2-1; D is uncertain. CDR1 and CDR2 (germline): SGDLS, YYNGEE. The CDR3 runs to 14 residues. V gave up 6 bases and J gave up 0 bases, with 10 bases separating them. CDR3 in DNA: TGTGCCAGCACGTATAGCACCTCCTACAATGAGCAGTTCTTC. This codes for CASTYSTSYNEQFF.

The chain couples TRBV6-1 to TRBJ2-3; no definite D call. This CDR3 spans 15 amino acids. V was trimmed by 0 bases and J by 2 bases, leaving 9 bases between them. The germline V gene has CDR1 MNHNS and CDR2 SASEGT. The CDR3 DNA reads TGTGCCAGCAGTGAAGCAGAGGTAGCCACAGATACGCAGTATTTT. Protein product: CASSEAEVATDTQYF.

The genes are TRBV2 and TRBJ2-3; tentatively, D is TRBD2 (5 bases). This CDR3 contains 16 residues. Trimming cost V 6 bases and J 1 base, with 17 bases left between them. The germline gives CDR1 SNHLY, CDR2 FYNNEI. CDR3 region: CASREKPGGGTDTQYF. The CDR3 DNA reads as TGTGCCAGCAGGGAAAAGCCAGGAGGAGGCACAGATACGCAGTATTTT.

The genes are TRBV9 and TRBJ2-3; perhaps TRBD2 as D (6 bases). This CDR3 is 15 amino acids long. Per germline, CDR1 SGDLS and CDR2 YYNGEE. V was shortened by 4 bases and J by 6 bases, with 18 bases between the two germline ends. The CDR3 DNA reads TGTGCCAGCAGCCCCCAGGGACTCCTTAGGGATACGCAGTATTTT. It yields the protein CASSPQGLLRDTQYF.

The rearrangement joins TRBV4-1 to TRBJ2-7; TRBD1 agrees at 10 bases. V shed 0 bases, J shed 4 bases, and the junction held 6 bases outside the gene matches. The CDR3 has 16 residues. CDR1 and CDR2 (germline): MGHRA, YSYEKL. The CDR3 nucleotides are TGCGCCAGCAGCCAAGATCTAGGACAGGGGGTTTACGAGCAGTACTTC. Translated, it gives CASSQDLGQGVYEQYF.

This clone was counted a single time. The V call is TRBV15, the J call TRBJ1-5; 7 nucleotides match TRBD1. CDR1 LNHNV and CDR2 YYDKDF come from the germline V gene (reference sequence). The CDR3 runs 15 residues. V shed 1 base and J 7 bases; nucleotides not matched to a gene: 7. The CDR3 spells CATSRGDRVRQPQHF. In DNA, the CDR3 is TGTGCCACCAGCAGAGGAGACAGGGTGCGGCAGCCCCAGCATTTT.

This clone has only one observation. The V gene is TRBV5-4, the J gene TRBJ2-7; weak D call: TRBD2 (5 bases). This CDR3 contains 15 residues. Trimming pared 8 bases from V and 10 bases from J, leaving 28 bases between. From germline, CDR1 is SGHNT and CDR2 YYREEE (reference sequence). CDR3 amino acids: CASPFSSGEPTKQYF. CDR3 coding DNA: TGTGCCAGTCCATTTTCATCCGGGGAGCCGACGAAACAGTACTTC.

The table lists this clone with a count of one. The chain is built from TRBV7-2 and TRBJ1-2; tentative D call: TRBD1 (5 bases). The CDR3 consists of 14 residues. Germline V gives CDR1 SGHTA, CDR2 FQGNSA. V shed 1 base and J shed 4 bases, with 10 bases lying between them. CDR3 sequence: CASSLGQPGYGYTF. Here the CDR3 DNA reads TGTGCCAGCAGCTTAGGACAGCCGGGCTATGGCTACACCTTC.